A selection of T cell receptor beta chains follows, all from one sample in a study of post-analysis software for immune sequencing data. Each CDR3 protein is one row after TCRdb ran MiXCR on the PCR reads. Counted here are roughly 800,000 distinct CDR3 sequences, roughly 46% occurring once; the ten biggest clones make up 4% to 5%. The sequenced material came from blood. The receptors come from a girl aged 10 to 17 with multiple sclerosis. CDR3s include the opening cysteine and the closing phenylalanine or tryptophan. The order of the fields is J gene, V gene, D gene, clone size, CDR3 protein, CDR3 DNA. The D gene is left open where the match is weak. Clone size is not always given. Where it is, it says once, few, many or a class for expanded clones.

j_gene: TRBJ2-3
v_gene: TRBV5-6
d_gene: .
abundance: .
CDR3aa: CASSLGYGNADTQYF
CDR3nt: TGTGCCAGCAGCTTGGGTTACGGGAACGCAGATACGCAGTATTTT

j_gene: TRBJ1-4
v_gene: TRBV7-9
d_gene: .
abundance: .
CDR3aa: CASTTKTDEKLFF
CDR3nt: TGTGCCAGCACCACGAAAACGGATGAAAAACTGTTTTTT

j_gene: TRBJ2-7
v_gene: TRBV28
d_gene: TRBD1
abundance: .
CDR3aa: CASSLEPGQGLGYPYEQYF
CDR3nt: TGTGCCAGCAGTTTAGAGCCGGGACAGGGTTTAGGGTACCCCTACGAGCAGTACTTC

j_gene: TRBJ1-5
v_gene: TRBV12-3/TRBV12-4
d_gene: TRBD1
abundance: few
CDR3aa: CASSLNTGGNQPQHF
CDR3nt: TGTGCCAGCAGCCTAAATACAGGGGGGAATCAGCCCCAGCATTTT

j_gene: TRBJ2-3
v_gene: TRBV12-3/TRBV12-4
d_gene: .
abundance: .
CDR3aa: CASSSPVGSDTQYF
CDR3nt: TGTGCCAGCAGTTCTCCGGTAGGATCAGATACGCAGTATTTT

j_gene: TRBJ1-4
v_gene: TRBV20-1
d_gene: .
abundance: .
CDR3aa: CSASPIDRLPNEKLFF
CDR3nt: TGCAGTGCTAGCCCTATTGACAGACTCCCTAATGAAAAACTGTTTTTT

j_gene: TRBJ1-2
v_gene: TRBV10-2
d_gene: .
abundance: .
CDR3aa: CASRESSDGYGYTF
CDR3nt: TGCGCCAGCAGGGAGTCAAGTGACGGCTATGGCTACACCTTC

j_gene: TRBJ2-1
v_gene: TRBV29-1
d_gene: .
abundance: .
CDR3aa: CSVGLRGSYNEQFF
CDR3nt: TGCAGCGTTGGACTGAGGGGCTCCTACAATGAGCAGTTCTTC

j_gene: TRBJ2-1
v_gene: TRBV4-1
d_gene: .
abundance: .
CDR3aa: CASSQDRGSSYNEQFF
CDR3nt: TGCGCCAGCAGCCAAGACCGGGGGTCCTCCTACAATGAGCAGTTCTTC

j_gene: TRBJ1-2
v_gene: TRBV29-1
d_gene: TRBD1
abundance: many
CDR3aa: CSVRTGTYGYTF
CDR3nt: TGCAGCGTTAGGACAGGGACCTATGGCTACACCTTC

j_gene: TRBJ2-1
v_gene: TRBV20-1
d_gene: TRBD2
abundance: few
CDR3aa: CSARVTWGGSANEQFF
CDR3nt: TGCAGTGCCCGAGTAACGTGGGGCGGGAGTGCGAATGAGCAGTTCTTC

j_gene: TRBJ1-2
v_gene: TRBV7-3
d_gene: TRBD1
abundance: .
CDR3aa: CASSPQTGTSGYTF
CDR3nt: TGTGCCAGCAGCCCCCAGACAGGGACTAGTGGCTACACCTTC

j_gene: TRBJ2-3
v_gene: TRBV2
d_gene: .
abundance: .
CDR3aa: CASSGKEDTQYF
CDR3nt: TGTGCCAGCAGCGGCAAGGAGGATACGCAGTATTTT

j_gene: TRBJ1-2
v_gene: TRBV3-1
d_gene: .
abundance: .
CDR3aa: CASSQDRGGESYTF
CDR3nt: TGTGCCAGCAGCCAAGATCGAGGGGGAGAGAGCTACACCTTC

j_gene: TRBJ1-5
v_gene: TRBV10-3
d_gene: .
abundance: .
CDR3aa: CAIRGTGRNQPQHF
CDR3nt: TGTGCCATCAGAGGGACGGGTCGCAATCAGCCCCAGCATTTT

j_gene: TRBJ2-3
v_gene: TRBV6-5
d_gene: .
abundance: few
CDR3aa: CASSYVAAMGRTDTQYF
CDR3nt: TGTGCCAGCAGCTACGTCGCAGCAATGGGTCGCACAGATACGCAGTATTTT

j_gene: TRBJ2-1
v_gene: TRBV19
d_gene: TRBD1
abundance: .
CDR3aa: CASSVTGAFSPDEQFF
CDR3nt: TGTGCCAGTAGTGTCACAGGGGCGTTTAGTCCGGATGAGCAGTTCTTC

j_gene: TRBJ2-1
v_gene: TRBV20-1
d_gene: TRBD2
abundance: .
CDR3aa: CSASPVGGSSYNEQFF
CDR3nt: TGCAGTGCTAGCCCCGTGGGAGGGAGCTCCTACAATGAGCAGTTCTTC

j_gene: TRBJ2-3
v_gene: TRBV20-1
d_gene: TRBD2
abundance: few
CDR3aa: CSARDWTSASTDTQYF
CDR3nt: TGCAGTGCTAGAGATTGGACTAGCGCCAGCACAGATACGCAGTATTTT

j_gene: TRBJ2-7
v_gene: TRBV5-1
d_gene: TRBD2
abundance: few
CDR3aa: CASSREGNEQYF
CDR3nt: TGCGCCAGCAGCCGGGAGGGTAACGAGCAGTACTTC

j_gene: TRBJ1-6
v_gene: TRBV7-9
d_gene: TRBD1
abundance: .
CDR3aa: CASSPDRGNSPLHF
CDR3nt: TGTGCCAGCAGCCCGGACAGGGGGAATTCACCCCTCCACTTT

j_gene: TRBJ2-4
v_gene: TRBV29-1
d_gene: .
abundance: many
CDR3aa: CSVEDPAASIQYF
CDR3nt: TGCAGCGTTGAAGATCCCGCTGCCTCTATTCAGTACTTC

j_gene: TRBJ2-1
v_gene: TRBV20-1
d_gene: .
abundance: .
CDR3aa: CSARIGDNEQFF
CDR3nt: TGCAGTGCTAGAATCGGGGACAATGAGCAGTTCTTC

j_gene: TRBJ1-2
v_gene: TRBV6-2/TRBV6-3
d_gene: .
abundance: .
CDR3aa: CASTGSTEHYGYTF
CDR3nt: TGTGCCAGCACCGGGAGCACAGAGCACTATGGCTACACCTTC

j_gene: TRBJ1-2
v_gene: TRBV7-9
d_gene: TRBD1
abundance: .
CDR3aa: CASSLFKGTGENGYTF
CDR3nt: TGTGCCAGCAGCTTATTTAAGGGGACAGGGGAGAATGGCTACACCTTC

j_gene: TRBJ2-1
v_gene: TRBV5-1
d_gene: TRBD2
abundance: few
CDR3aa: CASTPLAAIYNEQFF
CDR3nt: TGCGCCAGCACACCTCTAGCGGCTATCTACAATGAGCAGTTCTTC

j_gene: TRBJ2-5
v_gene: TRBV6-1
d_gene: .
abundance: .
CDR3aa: CASSENREGSETQYF
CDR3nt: TGTGCCAGCAGTGAAAACAGAGAAGGCTCAGAGACCCAGTACTTC

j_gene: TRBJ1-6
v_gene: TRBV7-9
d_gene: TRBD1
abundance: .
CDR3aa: CASSRTGGSSPLHF
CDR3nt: TGTGCCAGCAGCCGGACAGGGGGCAGTTCACCCCTCCACTTT

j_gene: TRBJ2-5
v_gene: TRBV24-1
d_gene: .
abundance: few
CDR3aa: CATSDRTSPETQYF
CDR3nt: TGTGCCACCAGCGATCGCACTAGTCCAGAGACCCAGTACTTC

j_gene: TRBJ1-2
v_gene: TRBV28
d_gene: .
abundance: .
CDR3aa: CASSPGTRQGYTF
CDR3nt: TGTGCCAGCAGCCCCGGGACCCGGCAGGGCTACACCTTC

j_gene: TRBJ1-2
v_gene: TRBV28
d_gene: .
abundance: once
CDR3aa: CASSFAGFNYGYTF
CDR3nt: TGTGCCAGCAGTTTTGCGGGGTTCAACTATGGCTACACCTTC

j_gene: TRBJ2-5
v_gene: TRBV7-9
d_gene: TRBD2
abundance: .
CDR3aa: CASRGTSGLSLETQYF
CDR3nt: TGTGCCAGCAGGGGGACTAGCGGTCTCAGTCTAGAGACCCAGTACTTC

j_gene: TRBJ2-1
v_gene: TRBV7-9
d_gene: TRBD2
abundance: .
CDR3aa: CASSFTGLAVYNEQFF
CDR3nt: TGTGCCAGCAGCTTTACGGGACTAGCGGTTTACAATGAGCAGTTCTTC

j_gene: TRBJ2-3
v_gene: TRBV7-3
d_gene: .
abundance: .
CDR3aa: CASSPDPSDTQYF
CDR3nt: TGTGCCAGCAGCCCCGACCCCTCAGATACGCAGTATTTT

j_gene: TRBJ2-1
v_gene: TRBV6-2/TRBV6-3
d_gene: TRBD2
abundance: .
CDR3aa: CASRPLAGTYNEQFF
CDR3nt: TGTGCCAGCAGGCCACTAGCGGGAACCTACAATGAGCAGTTCTTC

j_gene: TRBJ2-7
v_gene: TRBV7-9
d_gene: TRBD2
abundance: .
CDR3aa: CASSPTRGAGVYEQYF
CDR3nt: TGTGCCAGCAGCCCGACCCGAGGAGCGGGAGTGTACGAGCAGTACTTC

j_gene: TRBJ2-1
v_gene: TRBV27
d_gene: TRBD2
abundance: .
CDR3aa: CASSLAGAVAYNEQFF
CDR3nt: TGTGCCAGCAGCCTAGCGGGAGCGGTAGCCTACAATGAGCAGTTCTTC

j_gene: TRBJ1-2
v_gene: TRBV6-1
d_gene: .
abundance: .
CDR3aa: CASSATGTLEGYTF
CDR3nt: TGTGCCAGCAGTGCAACCGGGACATTGGAAGGCTACACCTTC

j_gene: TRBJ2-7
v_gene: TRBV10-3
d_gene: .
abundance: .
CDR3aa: CAISESIQDEQYF
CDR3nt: TGTGCCATCAGTGAGTCGATCCAGGACGAGCAGTACTTC

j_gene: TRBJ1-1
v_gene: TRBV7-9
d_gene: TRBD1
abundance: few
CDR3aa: CASSPGQVPHAFF
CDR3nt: TGTGCCAGCAGCCCCGGACAGGTACCTCATGCTTTCTTT

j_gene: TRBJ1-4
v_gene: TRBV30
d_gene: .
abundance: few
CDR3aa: CAWSVKGGRTEKLFF
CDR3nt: TGTGCCTGGAGTGTAAAGGGGGGGAGAACGGAAAAACTGTTTTTT

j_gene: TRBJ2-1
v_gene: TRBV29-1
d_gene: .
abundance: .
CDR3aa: CSVEDVLLSDEQFF
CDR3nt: TGCAGCGTTGAAGACGTCCTCCTTTCTGATGAGCAGTTCTTC

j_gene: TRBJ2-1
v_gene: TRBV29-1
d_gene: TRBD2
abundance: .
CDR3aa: CSVETSGNYNEQFF
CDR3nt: TGCAGCGTTGAGACTAGCGGGAACTACAATGAGCAGTTCTTC

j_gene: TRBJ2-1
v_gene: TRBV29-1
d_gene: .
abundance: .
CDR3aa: CSVESGGSSYNEQFF
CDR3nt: TGCAGCGTTGAGTCCGGCGGTAGCTCCTACAATGAGCAGTTCTTC

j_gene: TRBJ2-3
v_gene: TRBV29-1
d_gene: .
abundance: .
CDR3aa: CSGDWGITDTQYF
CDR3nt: TGCAGCGGCGACTGGGGGATTACAGATACGCAGTATTTT

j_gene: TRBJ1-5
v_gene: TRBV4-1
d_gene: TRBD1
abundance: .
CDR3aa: CASSQDGGTVHQPQHF
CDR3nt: TGCGCCAGCAGCCAAGATGGAGGGACAGTCCATCAGCCCCAGCATTTT

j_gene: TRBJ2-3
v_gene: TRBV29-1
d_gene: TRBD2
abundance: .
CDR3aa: CSVEDPEAGEGLDTQYF
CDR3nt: TGCAGCGTTGAAGATCCTGAGGCGGGAGAAGGTTTGGATACGCAGTATTTT

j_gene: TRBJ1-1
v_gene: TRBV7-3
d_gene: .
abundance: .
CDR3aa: CASSLWAGVNTEAFF
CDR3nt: TGTGCCAGCAGCTTATGGGCAGGGGTGAACACTGAAGCTTTCTTT

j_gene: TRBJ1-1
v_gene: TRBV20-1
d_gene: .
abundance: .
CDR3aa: CSAPNAGRMNTEAFF
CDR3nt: TGCAGTGCTCCAAACGCAGGGAGAATGAACACTGAAGCTTTCTTT